This TCR beta chain was captured by sequencing in a study of cytomegalovirus exposure and HLA in healthy donors. Study details: Samples from HLA-typed donors yielded 85 million to 95 million unique TCRs in an early data release. Findings of the study overall: Presence/absence analyses assumed roughly uniform sequencing depth across donors, which may not hold. Researchers reported in a later analysis that a missense DCLRE1C variant was tied to TCR beta V- and J-gene trimming. Earlier findings revealed that most TCR beta V segments proved productive either about 90% or about 30% of the time.

The PCR was carried out with 60 Vbeta primers and 13 Jbeta primers. Some clones are missing from TCRdb's copy, which holds only in-frame ones; the method was immunoSEQ multiplex PCR. The table has about 150,000 clones, more than 70% seen once. As concerns this clone: Its antigen is not known.

The CDR3 contains 15 residues. CDR1 and CDR2 (germline): SGHDT, YYEEEE. The germline V and J ends were trimmed by 2 bases and 9 bases, with 18 bases remaining between them. V is TRBV5-6 and J is TRBJ2-1; D may be TRBD2 (6 bases). The receptor was isolated from a woman aged 40 to 50 in good health and CMV-seronegative. Sequenced material: PBMCs. The CDR3 DNA reads as TGTGCCAGCAGCTTCGTTACGGGAGTTCGTCTTGAGCAGTTCTTC. Protein product: CASSFVTGVRLEQFF.